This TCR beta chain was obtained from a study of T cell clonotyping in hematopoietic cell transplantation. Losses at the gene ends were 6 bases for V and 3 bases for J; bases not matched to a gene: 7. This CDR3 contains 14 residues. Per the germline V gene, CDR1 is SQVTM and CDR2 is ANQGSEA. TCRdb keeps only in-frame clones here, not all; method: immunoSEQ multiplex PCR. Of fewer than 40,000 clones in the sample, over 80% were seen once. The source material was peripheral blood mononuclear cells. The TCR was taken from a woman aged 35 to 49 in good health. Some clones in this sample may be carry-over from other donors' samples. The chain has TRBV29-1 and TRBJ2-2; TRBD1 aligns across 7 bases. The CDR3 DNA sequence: TGCAGCGTGGACACCGGGACAGACACCGGGGAGCTGTTTTTT. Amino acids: CSVDTGTDTGELFF.